This TCR beta chain came from a study of OX40 agonist ivuxolimab in advanced cancers. Broader study findings: CD4+ T cells averaged fewer expanded clones than CD8+ T cells.

As for this clone: Its specificity is unknown.

Looked up from germline, CDR1 is MDHEN and CDR2 is SYDVKM. V dropped 3 bases and J dropped 6; count of bases not matched to a gene: 15. There are 17 residues in the CDR3. Sequencing was performed with immunoSEQ multiplex PCR; in TCRdb, only in-frame clones are kept and a portion is missing. The sample has about 12,000 clones, 65% to 75% seen once; the top ten hold roughly 30%. The sequence came from an adult with an advanced solid tumor such as melanoma, head and neck, liver or kidney cancer. V usage is TRBV28 and J usage is TRBJ2-3, with 7 positions matching TRBD2. The sample consisted of CD4+ or CD8+ T cells sorted from blood, taken in a trial of the OX40 agonist ivuxolimab. The CDR3 DNA is TGTGCCAGCAGTTTTCCTAGCGGAGGTAATCGGGTGGATACGCAGTATTTT. Protein product: CASSFPSGGNRVDTQYF.